This T cell receptor (beta chain) was identified during a study of human T cells and chemical hapten exposure. In the study overall: Patients, mostly women, had alopecia areata, alopecia totalis or alopecia universalis. Findings and caveats of the study: With patch test score, the counts of PT1 expanded TCRs showed a positive correlation.

TCRdb used MiXCR to reprocess the RACE reads, holding one entry per CDR3 protein. The profile covers 370,000 or so distinct CDR3 sequences, with nearly 5% appearing a single time and approximately 2.5% taken by the ten largest. CDR3 length: 14 residues. The V gene end was trimmed by 3 bases and the J gene end by 4 bases; junction bases not matched to a gene: 5. The germline gives CDR1 MNHNS, CDR2 SASEGT. Regarding time point: patch test 1, 2 weeks after DPC sensitization. Treatment indicated: therapeutic diphenylcyclopropenone sensitization with weekly scalp DPC. Extraction of total RNA was performed on unfractionated whole blood. As to this clonotype: The antigen is undetermined.

The material was whole blood, obtained in connection with sensitization to the hapten diphenylcyclopropenone (DPC). The chain employs TRBV6-1 and TRBJ1-1; TRBD1 agrees at 7 bases. The TCR was taken from a woman in her forties or fifties with alopecia areata. Some clones in this sample may be carry-over from other donors' samples. The CDR3 DNA follows: TGTGCCAGCAGTGACCCCGACAGGGCCACTGAAGCTTTCTTT. This encodes CASSDPDRATEAFF.